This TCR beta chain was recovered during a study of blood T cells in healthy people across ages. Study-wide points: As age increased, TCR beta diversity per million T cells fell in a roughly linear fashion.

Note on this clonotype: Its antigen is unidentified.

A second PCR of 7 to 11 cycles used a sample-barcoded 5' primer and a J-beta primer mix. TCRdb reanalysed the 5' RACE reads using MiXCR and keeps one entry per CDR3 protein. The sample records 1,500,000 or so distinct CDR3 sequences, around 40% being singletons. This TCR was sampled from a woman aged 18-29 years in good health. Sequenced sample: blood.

CDR3: CASSVAAGGSTDTQYF. The CDR3 nucleotides read TGTGCCAGCAGCGTAGCAGCGGGAGGTAGCACAGATACGCAGTATTTT. The chain couples TRBV9 to TRBJ2-3, with 9 bases fitting TRBD2. Germline lookup yields CDR1 SGDLS and CDR2 YYNGEE. The trim removed 0 bases at V and 0 bases at J, leaving 2 bases unmatched. This CDR3 is built from 16 residues. Full variable domain (remainder filled in from reference TRBV9 and TRBJ2-3): DSGVTQTPKHLITATGQRVTLRCSPRSGDLSVYWYQQSLDQGLQFLIQYYNGEERAKGNILERFSAQQFPDLHSELNLSSLELGDSALYFCASSVAAGGSTDTQYFGPGTRLTVL.